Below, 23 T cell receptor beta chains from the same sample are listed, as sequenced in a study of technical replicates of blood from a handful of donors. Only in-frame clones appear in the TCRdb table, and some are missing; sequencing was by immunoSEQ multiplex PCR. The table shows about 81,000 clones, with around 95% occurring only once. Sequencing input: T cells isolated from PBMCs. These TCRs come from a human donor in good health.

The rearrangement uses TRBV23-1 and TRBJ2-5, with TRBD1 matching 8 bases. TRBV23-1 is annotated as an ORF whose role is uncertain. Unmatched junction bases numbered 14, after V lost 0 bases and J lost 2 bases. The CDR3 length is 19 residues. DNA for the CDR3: TGCGCCAGCAGTCAATCGGGGGGAACCGGGACAGGAAAGCAAGAGACCCAGTACTTC. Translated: CASSQSGGTGTGKQETQYF.

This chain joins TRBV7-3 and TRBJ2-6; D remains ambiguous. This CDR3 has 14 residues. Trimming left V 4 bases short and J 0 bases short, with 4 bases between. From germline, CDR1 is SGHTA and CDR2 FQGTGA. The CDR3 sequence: CASSSYSGANVLTF. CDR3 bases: TGTGCCAGCAGCTCGTACTCTGGGGCCAACGTCCTGACTTTC.

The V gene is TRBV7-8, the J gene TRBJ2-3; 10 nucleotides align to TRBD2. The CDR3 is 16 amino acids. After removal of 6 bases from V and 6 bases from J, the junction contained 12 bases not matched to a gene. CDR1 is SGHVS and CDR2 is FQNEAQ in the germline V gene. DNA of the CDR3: TGTGCCAGCAGTCCAGCCCTAGCGGGAGCATGGGATACGCAGTATTTT. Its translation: CASSPALAGAWDTQYF.

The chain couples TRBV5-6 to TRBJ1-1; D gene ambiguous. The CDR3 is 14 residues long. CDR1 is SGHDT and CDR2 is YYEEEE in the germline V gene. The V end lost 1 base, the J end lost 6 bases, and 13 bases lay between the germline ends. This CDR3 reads CASSLWGGIPEAFF. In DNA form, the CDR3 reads TGTGCCAGCAGCTTGTGGGGAGGGATCCCTGAAGCTTTCTTT.

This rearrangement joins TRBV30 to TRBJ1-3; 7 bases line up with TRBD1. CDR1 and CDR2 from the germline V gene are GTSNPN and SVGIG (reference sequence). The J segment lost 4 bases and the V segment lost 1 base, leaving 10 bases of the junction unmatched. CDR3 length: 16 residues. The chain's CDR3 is CAWSGGDSPSGNTIYF. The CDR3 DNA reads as TGTGCCTGGAGTGGAGGGGACAGTCCGTCCGGAAACACCATATATTTT.

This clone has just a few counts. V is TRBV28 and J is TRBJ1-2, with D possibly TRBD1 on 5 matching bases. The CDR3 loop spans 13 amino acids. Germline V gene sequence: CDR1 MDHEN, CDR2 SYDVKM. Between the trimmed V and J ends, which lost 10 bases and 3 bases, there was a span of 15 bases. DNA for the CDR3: TGTGCCACCTGGGGCCGGGCGTACTATGGCTACACCTTC. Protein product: CATWGRAYYGYTF.

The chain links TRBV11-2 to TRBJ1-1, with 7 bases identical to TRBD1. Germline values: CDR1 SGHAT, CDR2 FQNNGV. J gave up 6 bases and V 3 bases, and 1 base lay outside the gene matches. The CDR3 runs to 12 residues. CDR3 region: CASSFTGAEAFF. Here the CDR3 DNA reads TGTGCCAGCAGCTTTACAGGGGCTGAAGCTTTCTTT.

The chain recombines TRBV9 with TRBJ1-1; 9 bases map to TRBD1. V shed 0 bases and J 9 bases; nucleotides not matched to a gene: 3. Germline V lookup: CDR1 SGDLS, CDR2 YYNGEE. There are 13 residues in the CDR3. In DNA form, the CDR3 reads TGTGCCAGCAGCGTAGCCGGGACAGGGAAAGCTTTCTTT. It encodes CASSVAGTGKAFF.

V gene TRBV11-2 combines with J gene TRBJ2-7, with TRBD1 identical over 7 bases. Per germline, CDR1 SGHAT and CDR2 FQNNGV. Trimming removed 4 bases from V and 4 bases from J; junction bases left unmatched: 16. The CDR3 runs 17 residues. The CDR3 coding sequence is TGTGCCAGCAGCTCACTCGGTCGGGACAGCGAAGCTTACGAGCAGTACTTC. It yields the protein CASSSLGRDSEAYEQYF.

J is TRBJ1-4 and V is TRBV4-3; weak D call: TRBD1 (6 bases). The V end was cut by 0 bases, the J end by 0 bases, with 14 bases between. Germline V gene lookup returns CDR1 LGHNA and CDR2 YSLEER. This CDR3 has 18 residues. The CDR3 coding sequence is TGCGCCAGCAGCCAAGATGATAGGACAGCCGCAACTAATGAAAAACTGTTTTTT. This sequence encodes CASSQDDRTAATNEKLFF.

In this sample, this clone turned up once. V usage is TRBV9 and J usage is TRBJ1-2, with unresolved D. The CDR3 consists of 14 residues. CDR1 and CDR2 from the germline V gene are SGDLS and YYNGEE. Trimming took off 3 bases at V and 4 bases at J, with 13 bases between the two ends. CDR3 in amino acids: CASSEVGSSYGYTF. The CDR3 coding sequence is TGTGCCAGCAGCGAAGTCGGGAGTAGCTATGGCTACACCTTC. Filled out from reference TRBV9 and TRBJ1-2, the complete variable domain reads DSGVTQTPKHLITATGQRVTLRCSPRSGDLSVYWYQQSLDQGLQFLIQYYNGEERAKGNILERFSAQQFPDLHSELNLSSLELGDSALYFCASSEVGSSYGYTFGSGTRLTVV.

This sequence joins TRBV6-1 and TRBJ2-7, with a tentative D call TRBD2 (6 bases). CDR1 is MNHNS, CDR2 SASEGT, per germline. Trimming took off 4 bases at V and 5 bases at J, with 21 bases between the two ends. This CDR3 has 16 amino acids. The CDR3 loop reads CASSVRLASRPNEQYF. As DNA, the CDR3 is TGTGCCAGCAGTGTAAGGCTAGCGTCGCGGCCCAACGAGCAGTACTTC.

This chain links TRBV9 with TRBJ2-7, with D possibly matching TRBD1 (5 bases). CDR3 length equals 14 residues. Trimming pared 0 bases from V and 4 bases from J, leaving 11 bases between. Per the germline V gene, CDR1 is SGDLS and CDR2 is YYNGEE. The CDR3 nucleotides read TGTGCCAGCAGCGTAGCACAGGAGACTTACGAGCAGTACTTC. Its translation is CASSVAQETYEQYF.

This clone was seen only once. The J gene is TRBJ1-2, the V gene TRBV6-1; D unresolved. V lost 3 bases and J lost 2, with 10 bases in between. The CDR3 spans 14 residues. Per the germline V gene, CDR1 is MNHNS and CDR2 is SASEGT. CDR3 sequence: CASSESGRNYGYTF. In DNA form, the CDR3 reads TGTGCCAGCAGTGAGTCCGGGAGAAACTATGGCTACACCTTC.

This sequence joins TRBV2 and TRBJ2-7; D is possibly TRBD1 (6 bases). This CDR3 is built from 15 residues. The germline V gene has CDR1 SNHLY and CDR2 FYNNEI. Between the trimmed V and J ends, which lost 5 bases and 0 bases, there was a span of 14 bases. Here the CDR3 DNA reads TGTGCCAGCAGTCCGCAAACAGGGACCTCCTACGAGCAGTACTTC. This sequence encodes CASSPQTGTSYEQYF.

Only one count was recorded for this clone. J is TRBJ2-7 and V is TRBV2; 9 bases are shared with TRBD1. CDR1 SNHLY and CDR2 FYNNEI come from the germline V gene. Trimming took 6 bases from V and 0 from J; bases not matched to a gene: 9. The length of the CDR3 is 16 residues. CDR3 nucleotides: TGTGCCAGCAGGCGGAGACCGGGACAGGGCTCCTACGAGCAGTACTTC. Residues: CASRRRPGQGSYEQYF. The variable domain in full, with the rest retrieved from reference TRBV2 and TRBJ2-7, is EPEVTQTPSHQVTQMGQEVILRCVPISNHLYFYWYRQILGQKVEFLVSFYNNEISEKSEIFDDQFSVERPDGSNFTLKIRSTKLEDSAMYFCASRRRPGQGSYEQYFGPGTRLTVT.

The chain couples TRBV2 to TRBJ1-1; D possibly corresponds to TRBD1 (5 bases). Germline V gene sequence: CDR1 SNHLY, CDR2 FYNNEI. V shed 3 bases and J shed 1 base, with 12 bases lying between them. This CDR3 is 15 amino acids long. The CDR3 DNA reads TGTGCCAGCAGTGATCAGGGCAACTCGAACACTGAAGCTTTCTTT. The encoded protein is CASSDQGNSNTEAFF. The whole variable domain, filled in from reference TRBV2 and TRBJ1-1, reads EPEVTQTPSHQVTQMGQEVILRCVPISNHLYFYWYRQILGQKVEFLVSFYNNEISEKSEIFDDQFSVERPDGSNFTLKIRSTKLEDSAMYFCASSDQGNSNTEAFFGQGTRLTVV.

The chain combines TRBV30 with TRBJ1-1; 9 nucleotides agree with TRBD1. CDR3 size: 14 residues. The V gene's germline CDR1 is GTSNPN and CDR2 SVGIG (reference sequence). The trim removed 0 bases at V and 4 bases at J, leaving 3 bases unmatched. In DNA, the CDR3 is TGTGCCTGGAGTGTGGGGACAGGGAGCACTGAAGCTTTCTTT. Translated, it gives CAWSVGTGSTEAFF.

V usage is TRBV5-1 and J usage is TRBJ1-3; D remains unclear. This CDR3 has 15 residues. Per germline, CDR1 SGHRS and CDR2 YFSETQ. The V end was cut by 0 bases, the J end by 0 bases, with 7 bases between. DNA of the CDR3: TGCGCCAGCAGCTTGGCGTCTTTCTCTGGAAACACCATATATTTT. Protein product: CASSLASFSGNTIYF.

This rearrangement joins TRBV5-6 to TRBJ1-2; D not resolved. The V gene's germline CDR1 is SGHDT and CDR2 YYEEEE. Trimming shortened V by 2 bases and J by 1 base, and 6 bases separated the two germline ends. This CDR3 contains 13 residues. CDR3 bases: TGTGCCAGCAGCTTAAGCGGTAACTATGGCTACACCTTC. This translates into CASSLSGNYGYTF. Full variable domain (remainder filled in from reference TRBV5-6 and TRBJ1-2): DAGVTQSPTHLIKTRGQQVTLRCSPKSGHDTVSWYQQALGQGPQFIFQYYEEEERQRGNFPDRFSGHQFPNYSSELNVNALLLGDSALYLCASSLSGNYGYTFGSGTRLTVV.

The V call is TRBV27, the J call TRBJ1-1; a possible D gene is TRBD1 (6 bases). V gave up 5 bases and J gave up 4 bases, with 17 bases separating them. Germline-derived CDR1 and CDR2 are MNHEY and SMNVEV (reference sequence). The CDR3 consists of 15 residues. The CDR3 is CASSVEQGISTEAFF. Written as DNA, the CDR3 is TGTGCCAGCAGTGTAGAACAGGGAATTAGCACTGAAGCTTTCTTT.

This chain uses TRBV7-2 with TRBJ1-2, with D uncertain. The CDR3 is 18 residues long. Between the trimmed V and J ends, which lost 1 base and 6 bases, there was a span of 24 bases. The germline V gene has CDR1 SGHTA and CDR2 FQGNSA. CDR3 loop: CASSLGVYPGGNTDGYTF. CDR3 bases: TGTGCCAGCAGCTTAGGAGTATACCCGGGAGGAAACACTGATGGCTACACCTTC.

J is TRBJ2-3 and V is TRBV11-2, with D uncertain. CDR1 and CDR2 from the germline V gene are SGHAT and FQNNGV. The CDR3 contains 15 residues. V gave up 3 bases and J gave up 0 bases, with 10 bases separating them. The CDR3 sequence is CASSLTPYSTDTQYF. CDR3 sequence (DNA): TGTGCCAGCAGCTTGACTCCCTATAGCACAGATACGCAGTATTTT.